This T cell receptor (beta chain) was recovered during a study of T-cell reconstitution after alpha-beta-depleted transplantation in children. Study findings and constraints: At the one-year point after transplant, T-cell counts and TCRbeta diversity were found to come mostly from T cells that had been newly produced.

Preparation of the TCRbeta library was carried out with unique molecular identifiers. TCRdb re-derived calls from the PCR reads in MiXCR, one entry per CDR3 protein. This table holds about 580,000 distinct CDR3 sequences, under 25% found once. As for this clonotype: Its antigen remains unknown.

The CDR3 extends over 15 amino acids. The germline V and J ends were trimmed by 5 bases and 4 bases, with 15 bases remaining between them. The TCR comes from a boy under three years old who had a stem cell transplant for acute myeloid leukemia, so the T cells may come from the graft donor. The chain links TRBV12-3 or TRBV12-4 to TRBJ2-1; either TRBD1 or TRBD2 may fit D (5 bases each). The specimen comprised PBMCs, mostly from graft donor cells, sampled 360 days after TCRalphabeta/CD19-depleted stem cell transplant. The CDR3 region is CASSRRDGAYNEQFF. CDR3 bases: TGTGCCAGCAGTCGCCGGGACGGAGCGTACAATGAGCAGTTCTTC.